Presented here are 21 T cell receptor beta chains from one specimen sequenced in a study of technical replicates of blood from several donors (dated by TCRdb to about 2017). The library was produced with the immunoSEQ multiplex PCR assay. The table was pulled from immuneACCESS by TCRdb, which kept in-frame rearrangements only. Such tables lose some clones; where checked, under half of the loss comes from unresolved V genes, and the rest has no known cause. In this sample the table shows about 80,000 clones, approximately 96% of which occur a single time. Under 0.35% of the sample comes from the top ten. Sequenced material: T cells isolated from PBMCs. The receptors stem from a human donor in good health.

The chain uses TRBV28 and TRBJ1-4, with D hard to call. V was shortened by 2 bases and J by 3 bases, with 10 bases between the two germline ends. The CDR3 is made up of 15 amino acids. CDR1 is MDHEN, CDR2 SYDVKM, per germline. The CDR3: CASSLPTESNEKLFF. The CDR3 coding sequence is TGTGCCAGCAGTTTACCGACGGAGTCTAATGAAAAACTGTTTTTT. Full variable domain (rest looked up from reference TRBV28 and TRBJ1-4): DVKVTQSSRYLVKRTGEKVFLECVQDMDHENMFWYRQDPGLGLRLIYFSYDVKMKEKGDIPEGYSVSREKKERFSLILESASTNQTSMYLCASSLPTESNEKLFFGSGTQLSVL.

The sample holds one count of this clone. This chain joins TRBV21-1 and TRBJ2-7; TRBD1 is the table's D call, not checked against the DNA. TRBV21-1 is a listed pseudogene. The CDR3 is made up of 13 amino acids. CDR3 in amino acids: CASSKVTGDEQYF. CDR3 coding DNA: TGTGCCAGCAGCAAAGTGACAGGGGACGAGCAGTACTTC.

Here the CDR3 DNA reads TGTGCCAGCAGCTTAAAGACAGGGGGTGGCAGCACCATATATTTT. Translating gives CASSLKTGGGSTIYF. V usage is TRBV13 and J usage is TRBJ1-3; 9 bases align to TRBD1. This CDR3 contains 15 residues. J gave up 9 bases and V 2 bases, and 8 bases lay outside the gene matches. Germline lookup yields CDR1 PRHDT and CDR2 FYEKMQ (reference sequence).

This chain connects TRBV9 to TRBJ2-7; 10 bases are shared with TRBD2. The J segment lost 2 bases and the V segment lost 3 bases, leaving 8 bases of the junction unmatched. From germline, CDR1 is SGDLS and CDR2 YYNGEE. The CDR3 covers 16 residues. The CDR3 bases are TGTGCCAGCAGCGGAGGAGGACTAGCGGAGACCTACGAGCAGTACTTC. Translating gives CASSGGGLAETYEQYF.

CDR3 sequence (DNA): TGTGCCAGCAAAGGGACTTCCAATCAGCCCCAGCATTTT. Translated, it gives CASKGTSNQPQHF. The chain joins TRBV2 to TRBJ1-5, with D possibly being TRBD1 (5 bases). The germline CDR1 and CDR2 sequences are SNHLY and FYNNEI. The length of the CDR3 is 13 residues. With 7 bases removed from V and 3 bases from J, the gap between germline ends came to 10 bases. Full variable domain (outside the CDR3, taken from reference TRBV2 and TRBJ1-5): EPEVTQTPSHQVTQMGQEVILRCVPISNHLYFYWYRQILGQKVEFLVSFYNNEISEKSEIFDDQFSVERPDGSNFTLKIRSTKLEDSAMYFCASKGTSNQPQHFGDGTRLSIL.

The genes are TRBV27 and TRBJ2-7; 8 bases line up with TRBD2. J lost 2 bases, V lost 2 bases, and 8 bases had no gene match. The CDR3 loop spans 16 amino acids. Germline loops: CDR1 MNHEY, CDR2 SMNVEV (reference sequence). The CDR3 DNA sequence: TGTGCCAGCAGTTTACGGAGCGGGAGTTTTACCTACGAGCAGTACTTC. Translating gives CASSLRSGSFTYEQYF.

The CDR3 spells CASGPWKAYNEQFF. The CDR3 DNA follows: TGTGCCAGCGGGCCCTGGAAGGCCTACAATGAGCAGTTCTTC. The chain links TRBV6-1 to TRBJ2-1; D not resolved. The CDR3 contains 14 residues. Looked up from germline, CDR1 is MNHNS and CDR2 is SASEGT. V dropped 8 bases and J dropped 2 bases, with 13 bases sitting between them.

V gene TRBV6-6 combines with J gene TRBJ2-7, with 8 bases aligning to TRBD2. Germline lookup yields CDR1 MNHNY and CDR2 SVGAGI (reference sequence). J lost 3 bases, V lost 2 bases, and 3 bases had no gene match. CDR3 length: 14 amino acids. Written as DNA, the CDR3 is TGTGCCAGCAGTTACGGAGGGACTAGCTACGAGCAGTACTTC. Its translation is CASSYGGTSYEQYF.

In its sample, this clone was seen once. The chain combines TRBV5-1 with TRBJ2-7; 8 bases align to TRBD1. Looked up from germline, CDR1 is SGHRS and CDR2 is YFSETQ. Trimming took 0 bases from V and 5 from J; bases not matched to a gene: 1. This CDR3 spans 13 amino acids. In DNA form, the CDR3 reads TGCGCCAGCAGCTTGGACAGGGGGAACGAGCAGTACTTC. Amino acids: CASSLDRGNEQYF.

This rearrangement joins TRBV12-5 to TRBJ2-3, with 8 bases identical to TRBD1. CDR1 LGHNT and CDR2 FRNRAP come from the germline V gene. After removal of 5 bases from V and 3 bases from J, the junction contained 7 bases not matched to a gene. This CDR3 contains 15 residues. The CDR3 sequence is CASGQTGVGTDTQYF. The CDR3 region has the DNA TGTGCTAGTGGTCAGACAGGGGTGGGGACAGATACGCAGTATTTT.

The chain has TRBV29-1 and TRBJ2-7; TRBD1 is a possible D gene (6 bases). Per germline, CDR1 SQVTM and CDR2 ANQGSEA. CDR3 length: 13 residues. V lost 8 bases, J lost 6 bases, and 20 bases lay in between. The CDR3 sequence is CSFTTGMRVEQYF. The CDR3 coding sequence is TGCAGCTTCACAACAGGGATGAGGGTCGAGCAGTACTTC.

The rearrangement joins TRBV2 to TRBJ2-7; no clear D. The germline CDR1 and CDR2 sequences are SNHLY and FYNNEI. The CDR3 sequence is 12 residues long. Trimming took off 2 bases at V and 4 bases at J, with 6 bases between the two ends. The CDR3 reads CASSENSYEQYF. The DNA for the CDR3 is TGTGCCAGCAGTGAAAATAGTTACGAGCAGTACTTC. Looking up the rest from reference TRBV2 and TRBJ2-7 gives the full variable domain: EPEVTQTPSHQVTQMGQEVILRCVPISNHLYFYWYRQILGQKVEFLVSFYNNEISEKSEIFDDQFSVERPDGSNFTLKIRSTKLEDSAMYFCASSENSYEQYFGPGTRLTVT.

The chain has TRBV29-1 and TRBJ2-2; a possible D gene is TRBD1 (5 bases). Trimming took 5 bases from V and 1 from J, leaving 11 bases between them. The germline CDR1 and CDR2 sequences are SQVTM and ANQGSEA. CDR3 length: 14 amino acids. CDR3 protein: CSVQQQENTGELFF. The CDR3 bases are TGCAGCGTTCAACAACAGGAGAACACCGGGGAGCTGTTTTTT.

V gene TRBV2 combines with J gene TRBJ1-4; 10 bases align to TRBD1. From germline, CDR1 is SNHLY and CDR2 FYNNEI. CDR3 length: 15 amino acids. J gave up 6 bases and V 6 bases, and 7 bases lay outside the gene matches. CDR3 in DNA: TGTGCCAGCAGGCAACCCGGGACAGGGGATGAAAAACTGTTTTTT. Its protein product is CASRQPGTGDEKLFF.

CDR3: CASSLTGGGRETQYF. In DNA form, the CDR3 reads TGTGCCAGCAGTTTAACAGGGGGAGGGCGGGAGACCCAGTACTTC. The chain couples TRBV27 to TRBJ2-5; TRBD1 is a possible D gene (8 bases). The CDR3 loop spans 15 amino acids. Trimming left V 2 bases short and J 5 bases short, with 15 bases between. CDR1 and CDR2 from the germline V gene are MNHEY and SMNVEV (reference sequence).

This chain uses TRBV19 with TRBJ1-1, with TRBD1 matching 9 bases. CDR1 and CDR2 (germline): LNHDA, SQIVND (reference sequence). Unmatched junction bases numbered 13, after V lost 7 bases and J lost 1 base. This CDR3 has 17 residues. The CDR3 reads CASTPIRDRAGNTEAFF. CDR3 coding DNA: TGTGCCAGTACCCCTATCCGGGACAGGGCCGGGAACACTGAAGCTTTCTTT.

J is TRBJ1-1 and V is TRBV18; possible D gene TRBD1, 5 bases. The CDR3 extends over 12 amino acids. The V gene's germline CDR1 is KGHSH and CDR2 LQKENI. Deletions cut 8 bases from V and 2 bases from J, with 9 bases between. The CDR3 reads CASAGQNTEAFF. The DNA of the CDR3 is TGTGCCAGCGCGGGGCAAAACACTGAAGCTTTCTTT.

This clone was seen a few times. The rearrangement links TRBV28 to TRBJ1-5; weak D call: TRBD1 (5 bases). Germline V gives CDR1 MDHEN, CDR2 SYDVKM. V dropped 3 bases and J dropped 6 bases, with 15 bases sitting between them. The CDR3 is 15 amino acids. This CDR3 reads CASSFRGEEGQPQHF. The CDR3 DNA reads TGTGCCAGCAGTTTTCGGGGGGAAGAAGGTCAGCCCCAGCATTTT.

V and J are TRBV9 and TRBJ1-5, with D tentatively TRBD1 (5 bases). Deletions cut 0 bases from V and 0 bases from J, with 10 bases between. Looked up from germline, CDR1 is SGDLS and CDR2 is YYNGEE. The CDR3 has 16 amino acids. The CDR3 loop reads CASSVDRPHSNQPQHF. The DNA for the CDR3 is TGTGCCAGCAGCGTAGACAGGCCTCATAGCAATCAGCCCCAGCATTTT.

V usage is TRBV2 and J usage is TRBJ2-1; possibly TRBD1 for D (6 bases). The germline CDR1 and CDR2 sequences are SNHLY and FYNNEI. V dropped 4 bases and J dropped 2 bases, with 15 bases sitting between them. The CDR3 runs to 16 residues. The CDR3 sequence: CASSGGWGQPYNEQFF. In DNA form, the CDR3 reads TGTGCCAGCAGTGGAGGATGGGGGCAACCCTACAATGAGCAGTTCTTC.

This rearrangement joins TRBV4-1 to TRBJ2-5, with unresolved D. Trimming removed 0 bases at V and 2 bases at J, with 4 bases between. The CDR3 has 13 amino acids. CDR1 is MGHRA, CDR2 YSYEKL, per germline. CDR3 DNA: TGCGCCAGCAGCCAAGACAGTCAAGAGACCCAGTACTTC. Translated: CASSQDSQETQYF.